These 10 T cell receptor beta chains were all obtained from the same sample, sequenced in a study of T cell clones after liver transplantation. Using immunoSEQ multiplex PCR, the repertoire was profiled, and TCRdb retains in-frame clones only, with some absent. The table has approximately 65,000 clones, 80% to 95% seen once. The sequenced sample was CD4+ T cells from blood, obtained less than 27 months after liver transplant. The source of these receptors is a human patient who received a liver transplant. The T cells may partly be graft donor cells.

The rearrangement uses TRBV10-2 and TRBJ2-3; TRBD2 matches 11 bases. The CDR3 extends over 18 amino acids. V was clipped by 3 bases and J by 4 bases; unmatched bases: 12. CDR1 is WSHSY and CDR2 is SAAADI in the germline V gene. The CDR3 loop is CASSDPTSGTLQADTQYF. The DNA for the CDR3 is TGCGCCAGCAGTGACCCGACTAGCGGGACTCTTCAAGCAGATACGCAGTATTTT.

The chain carries TRBV19 and TRBJ2-7; 7 bases align to TRBD2. The CDR3 is 18 amino acids. J lost 5 bases, V lost 4 bases, and 20 bases had no gene match. Germline CDR1 reads LNHDA; CDR2 reads SQIVND (reference sequence). CDR3 loop: CASSTPPPGPGGLHEQYF. The CDR3 DNA reads TGTGCCAGTAGTACACCCCCTCCGGGGCCGGGAGGTTTGCACGAGCAGTACTTC. Full variable domain (remainder filled in from reference TRBV19 and TRBJ2-7): DGGITQSPKYLFRKEGQNVTLSCEQNLNHDAMYWYRQDPGQGLRLIYYSQIVNDFQKGDIAEGYSVSREKKESFPLTVTSAQKNPTAFYLCASSTPPPGPGGLHEQYFGPGTRLTVT.

This chain joins TRBV5-4 and TRBJ2-2; no definite D call. The CDR3 has 14 amino acids. Germline CDR1 SGHNT, CDR2 YYREEE (reference sequence). V lost 1 base and J lost 1, with 5 bases in between. DNA of the CDR3: TGTGCCAGCAGCTTGAGGCAGAACACCGGGGAGCTGTTTTTT. Protein product: CASSLRQNTGELFF.

Concerning this clone: A junction end diverges from the germline sequence, so it may reflect a read error. This chain links TRBV19 with TRBJ2-3; TRBD1 is a possible D gene (5 bases). Germline lookup yields CDR1 LNHDA and CDR2 SQIVND (reference sequence). The CDR3 loop spans 16 amino acids. The CDR3 reads CASSLEVTGRVNTQYF. CDR3 bases: TGTGCCAGTAGTCTAGAGGTAACAGGCCGGGTGAATACGCAGTATTTT.

The J gene is TRBJ2-7, the V gene TRBV6-1; TRBD1 matches 9 bases. This CDR3 region has 14 residues. Germline values: CDR1 MNHNS, CDR2 SASEGT. J lost 2 bases, V lost 5 bases, and 4 bases had no gene match. In DNA form, the CDR3 reads TGTGCCAGCAGTATGGGACAGGGACCCTACGAGCAGTACTTC. It encodes CASSMGQGPYEQYF.

This chain links TRBV7-9 with TRBJ1-1, with D uncertain. Germline-derived CDR1 and CDR2 are SEHNR and FQNEAQ (reference sequence). The CDR3 loop spans 16 amino acids. The germline V and J ends were trimmed by 2 bases and 2 bases, with 15 bases remaining between them. CDR3 loop: CASSLLLRPLNTEAFF. The DNA of the CDR3 is TGTGCCAGCAGCTTACTTCTTCGGCCCTTAAACACTGAAGCTTTCTTT.

J is TRBJ2-3 and V is TRBV5-1, with D possibly being TRBD2 (7 bases). In germline, CDR1 is SGHRS, CDR2 YFSETQ. CDR3 length: 16 amino acids. V lost 4 bases to trimming and J lost 1 base, with 16 bases between them. CDR3 DNA sequence: TGCGCCAGCAGCGTGCTAGCGGAGGGGGGCACAGATACGCAGTATTTT. It codes for CASSVLAEGGTDTQYF.

The chain has TRBV5-1 and TRBJ1-2, with D tentatively TRBD1 (5 bases). CDR1 is SGHRS, CDR2 YFSETQ, per germline. The ends were cut back, 0 bases at V and 8 bases at J, with 11 bases in the middle. The CDR3 runs to 13 residues. As DNA, the CDR3 is TGCGCCAGCAGCTTGGGACAGAATGAGGGCTACACCTTC. Residues: CASSLGQNEGYTF.

The chain links TRBV2 to TRBJ1-2; D uncertain. Between the trimmed V and J ends, which lost 7 bases and 2 bases, there was a span of 5 bases. The CDR3 is made up of 11 amino acids. Per the germline V gene, CDR1 is SNHLY and CDR2 is FYNNEI. As DNA, the CDR3 is TGTGCCAGCAAATCAAACTATGGCTACACCTTC. Protein sequence: CASKSNYGYTF.

This chain uses TRBV5-1 with TRBJ1-2; 11 bases agree with TRBD1. The trim removed 5 bases at V and 4 bases at J, leaving 4 bases unmatched. CDR1 and CDR2 (germline): SGHRS, YFSETQ. The CDR3 totals 14 residues. Here the CDR3 reads CASRTGTGGYGYTF. CDR3 DNA sequence: TGCGCCAGCAGGACCGGGACAGGGGGCTATGGCTACACCTTC.